This TCR beta chain was recorded in a study of beta chain features in type 1 diabetes. This clone came up a few times. The antigen remains undetermined. Points from the study as a whole: TCRB CDR3 length was moderately but significantly reduced in all four CD4+ subsets of Type 1 diabetes patients.

Expressed TCRB transcripts were sequenced because the isolated RNA had all been reverse transcribed beforehand. Here immunoSEQ multiplex PCR was the method, and the copy in TCRdb shows in-frame clones only, minus some. The sample yields a few hundred thousand clones, 14% seen once. Sorted populations were all over 95% pure. Per the germline V gene, CDR1 is SGHNT and CDR2 is YENEEA. The germline V and J ends were trimmed by 0 bases and 8 bases, with 8 bases remaining between them. The CDR3 runs to 13 residues. Sequencing input: naive CD4+ T cells from blood. The TCR originated in a man aged 30 to 45 with type 1 diabetes. The chain uses TRBV11-3 and TRBJ2-1; D might be TRBD1 (6 bases). CDR3 amino acids: CASSLDPGDEQFF. The CDR3 nucleotides are TGTGCCAGCAGCTTAGACCCAGGGGATGAGCAGTTCTTC.